This paragraph reports one T cell receptor (beta chain). V lost 3 bases, J lost 7 bases, and 8 bases stayed unmatched. Germline values: CDR1 SGHTA, CDR2 FQGNSA. CDR3 length equals 15 residues. This specimen comes from a study of blood T cell repertoires in COVID-19. In the authors' workflow: The assay estimated nucleated cells by amplifying reference gene primers. Repertoires were generated with immunoSEQ multiplex PCR, while TCRdb's copy carries only in-frame clones and drops some. Clone size and V and J calls were adopted from that table, with D and trimming inferred from the DNA. The sample has roughly 320,000 clones, 70% to 90% seen once.

This sequence joins TRBV7-2 and TRBJ2-1; TRBD2 matches 8 bases. The sequenced sample was peripheral blood. The receptor was isolated from a woman aged 45-59 years with COVID-19, enrolled during active disease. CDR3 in DNA: TGTGCCAGCAGCTTCTCGGGAGGGCCAGATAATGAGCAGTTCTTC. Amino acid sequence: CASSFSGGPDNEQFF.